The rows below give T cell receptor beta chains drawn from one sample of a study of blood T cells in healthy people across ages. MiXCR, run by TCRdb on the 5' RACE reads, gives a single entry per CDR3 protein. The sample lists 700,000 to 900,000 distinct CDR3 sequences, about 53% seen once, with about two fifths in the top ten. The sample consisted of blood. Source of these receptors: a man at least 80 years old in good health. Each CDR3 is given with its conserved first and last residue. Fields, in order: V gene, CDR3 protein.

TRBV28 CASSLLRGHEQYF
TRBV24-1 CATSGAVSNQPQHF
TRBV11-1 CASSRRDREGYTF
TRBV3-1 CASSQAGWASGSDTDTQYF
TRBV12-3/TRBV12-4 CASSLRPRGDEQYF
TRBV29-1 CSVGQGRGTDTQYF
TRBV10-3 CAISEWGNRGQPQHF
TRBV24-1 CATSAAGGGAQFF
TRBV20-1 CSAGDPRTEAFF
TRBV7-3 CASSLGGRFDEQFF
TRBV20-1 CSAPPRGGRRTKGETQYF
TRBV5-1 CASRGTAASYNSPLHF
TRBV6-2/TRBV6-3 CASSNSGLSNIQYF
TRBV2 CASSEASQGVYEQYF
TRBV12-3/TRBV12-4 CASSMRGGDNGGGYTF
TRBV7-9 CASSLSGSHGYTF
TRBV21-1 CASSSRTSGAGLLADTQYF
TRBV2 CASSLDTPGSSGANVLTF
TRBV2 CASSSRLDSNQPQHF
TRBV5-1 CASSFREDYNSPLHF
TRBV25-1 CASSRGPEETQYF
TRBV6-5 CASSVRWAPYEQYF
TRBV5-1 CASSAEANPIYEQYF
TRBV20-1 CSAIRGVYEQYF
TRBV5-1 CASSLARETGGQYF
TRBV9 CASSVGDRGRNEQYF
TRBV24-1 CATSDHRRTGTDTQYF
TRBV4-1 CASSQGRLLQETQYF
TRBV6-5 CASSTQSGRLDTQYF
TRBV20-1 CSARGEVPRNAYF
TRBV14 CASSQEGRSTEAFF
TRBV7-3 CASSLYGGVSTDTQYF
TRBV5-6 CASSLDVAGGNSPLHF
TRBV27 CASSFWGPNTEAFF
TRBV5-1 CASSFRAPDYEQYF
TRBV27 CASSLDTGTDTQYF
TRBV9 CASSVAAVGLAENEQYF
TRBV7-2 CASSLEPPTGGNEQFF
TRBV6-1 CASSESGSSSYGYTF
TRBV2 CASSEPAAGSYGYTF
TRBV7-2 CASSLDSGRGNEQFF
TRBV11-2 CASSLDQGSAVLGQFF
TRBV10-3 CAIRTGLGDEQFF
TRBV28 CASGSSAPSEQYF
TRBV20-1 CSARMGLAGRSYEQYF
TRBV6-5 CASSYTPGGLAGVNEQFF
TRBV27 CASSPLTGSEAFF
TRBV4-1 CASSQGEQKLNTGELFF
TRBV20-1 CSARDRAGENYGYSF
TRBV2 CATRWTLPYEQYF
TRBV7-9 CASSLIGGANQPQHF
TRBV27 CASSWASSSYEQYF
TRBV24-1 CATSDSGTPTNEKLFF
TRBV11-3 CASSLEWGTDTQYF
TRBV11-2 CASSLIREGPEAFF
TRBV14 CASSQDRGTQETQYF
TRBV29-1 CSVEGTLTYNEQYF